The 6 T cell receptor beta chains below were found in one sample sequenced in a study of blood T cell repertoires in COVID-19. The assay was immunoSEQ multiplex PCR, and TCRdb's table has in-frame clones only and misses some. The top ten hold 10% to 15% of the sample, which has 65,000 to 95,000 clones, 89% seen once. The specimen sequenced was peripheral blood. The source of these receptors is a man between 65 and 85 years old with active or convalescent COVID-19.

The rearrangement links TRBV11-1 to TRBJ2-7, with TRBD2 identical over 7 bases. J lost 2 bases, V lost 5 bases, and 6 bases had no gene match. The V gene's germline CDR1 is SGHAT and CDR2 FQDESV (reference sequence). The CDR3 extends over 14 amino acids. CDR3 loop: CASSERGTPYEQYF. Here the CDR3 DNA reads TGTGCCAGCAGCGAGCGGGGCACCCCCTACGAGCAGTACTTC.

V and J are TRBV19 and TRBJ2-7; 7 positions agree with TRBD1. Trimming took 5 bases from V and 3 from J; bases not matched to a gene: 10. The CDR3 is 15 residues long. CDR1 LNHDA and CDR2 SQIVND come from the germline V gene (reference sequence). CDR3 residues: CASSLNRGLYYEQYF. DNA of the CDR3: TGTGCCAGTAGTCTAAACAGGGGCCTTTACTACGAGCAGTACTTC.

The gene calls are TRBV19 and TRBJ1-5; 8 nucleotides line up with TRBD1. CDR1 and CDR2 (germline): LNHDA, SQIVND (reference sequence). The CDR3 is made up of 16 amino acids. V was clipped by 5 bases and J by 5 bases; unmatched bases: 11. The CDR3 DNA reads as TGTGCCAGTAGTTCAAGGACAGGGAAGAAAGATCAGCCCCAGCATTTT. This gives the protein CASSSRTGKKDQPQHF. The full variable domain, rest sourced from reference TRBV19 and TRBJ1-5, is DGGITQSPKYLFRKEGQNVTLSCEQNLNHDAMYWYRQDPGQGLRLIYYSQIVNDFQKGDIAEGYSVSREKKESFPLTVTSAQKNPTAFYLCASSSRTGKKDQPQHFGDGTRLSIL.

The CDR3 DNA is TGTGCCAGCAGCCAAATGGGCGCGAACACTGAAGCTTTCTTT. Translation: CASSQMGANTEAFF. The rearrangement uses TRBV4-2 and TRBJ1-1, with D hard to call. V lost 2 bases and J 1 base, leaving 8 bases between the germline ends. CDR1 LGHNA and CDR2 YNFKEQ come from the germline V gene. This CDR3 is 14 amino acids long.

V is TRBV29-1 and J is TRBJ2-2; 8 bases align to TRBD1. This CDR3 has 15 residues. Germline loops: CDR1 SQVTM, CDR2 ANQGSEA. After removal of 0 bases from V and 6 bases from J, the junction contained 6 bases not matched to a gene. The CDR3 region has the DNA TGCAGCGTTGAAGAGACAGGGGTGAAACCCGGGGAGCTGTTTTTT. Its translation is CSVEETGVKPGELFF.

This sequence joins TRBV6-5 and TRBJ1-2; 10 positions match TRBD1. Germline V gene lookup returns CDR1 MNHEY and CDR2 SVGAGI. V shed 6 bases, J shed 3 bases, and the junction held 4 bases outside the gene matches. The length of the CDR3 is 14 residues. CDR3 coding DNA: TGTGCCAGCAGGAAGACAGGGGGCGACTATGGCTACACCTTC. This gives the protein CASRKTGGDYGYTF.